This TCR beta chain came from a study of blood T cell repertoires in COVID-19 (dated by TCRdb to the early 2020s). About the study as a whole: The collaborator samples originated in the United States, Italy and Spain and spanned the acute and convalescent phases of COVID-19. The material from the prospective study consisted of cDNA or gDNA derived from T cells, B-cell-depleted T cells, or PBMCs. Deeply sampled blood TCRbeta repertoires from subjects exposed to, actively infected with, or recovered from COVID-19 were included in the dataset. The repertoires were made available in a free public database intended to serve as a resource for research on the immune response to SARS-CoV-2. Samples came from the ongoing ImmuneRACE study (first 160 participants) plus 1,254 subjects from 6 global collaborators. Sample metadata almost always included a de-identified subject ID, COVID-19 status, age in years and sex. Where available, HLA class I and class II types were taken from metadata supplied by the sample provider and were not determined by assay-based typing. Overall results and qualifications from the work: The amount of clinical and demographic metadata varied by source and participant and was provided uncurated.

TCRbeta CDR3 regions were amplified from genomic DNA using the immunoSEQ Assay, a bias-controlled multiplex PCR. The authors processed their data as follows. Nucleated cell counts per sample were estimated from amplification of reference gene primers within the assay. Sequence reads were collapsed and filtered to measure the absolute abundance of every unique TCRbeta CDR3 rearrangement. For each sample, productive Simpson clonality was calculated as the square root of Simpson's diversity index across productive rearrangements. Held by TCRdb, this immuneACCESS table contains in-frame sequences only and omits some clones. Under half of the omission traces to an unresolved V gene where checked; the cause of the rest is unknown. V and J calls and clone size come straight from that table; D and trimming were deduced from the DNA. The sample contains some 260,000 clones, approximately 88% of them found a single time. About 5.9% of the sample is in the top ten clones.

V gives up 1 base and J gives up 5 bases, and the segment between their germline ends measures 12 bases. In the germline V gene (reference sequence), CDR1 corresponds to LGHDT and CDR2 to YNNKEL. Including cysteine and phenylalanine, the CDR3 has 15 amino acids. Only the CDR3 portion is preserved as DNA: 45 bases, with reading frame beginning at the first base. As for this clone: Its antigen specificity is not known. Per-base qualities were not stored, and no clone one base away is much larger.

One collaborating source in Seattle enrolled patients during active infection and followed them longitudinally through the course of disease. Each collaborating institution followed its own protocols to collect whole blood in K2EDTA tubes. For TCRbeta analysis, collaborators shipped samples in one of three forms: frozen whole blood, isolated PBMCs, or DNA extracted from either of those sample types. Recombination connected TRBV3-1 (or the pseudogene TRBV3-2) to TRBJ2-1, with TRBD2 perhaps the D gene, on 6 matching bases. Sequenced sample: peripheral blood. The sequence was collected from a woman in her twenties or thirties with COVID-19, enrolled during active disease. The sequence in DNA is TGTGCCAGCAGCCAAGGACTAGAGCACCACAATGAGCAGTTCTTC. It is translated as CASSQGLEHHNEQFF.